Each of the 20 T cell receptor beta chains below was sequenced from the same sample in a study of shared clonotypes between healthy human individuals (dated by TCRdb to 2020 to 2022). The library was prepared using the immunoSEQ multiplex PCR assay. Drawn from immuneACCESS, this table holds only the in-frame rearrangements with V and J called that TCRdb kept. Clones are partly lost; checked studies trace under half to an unresolved V gene and leave the rest unexplained. In all, the sample holds around 2.5 million clones, and approximately 94% of those were seen once. 0.36% of the sample lies in the top ten. Sequences were obtained from naive CD4+ T cells from PBMCs. The sample's cell subset or site label, decoded: CD45RA+ positively selected. All receptors come from a man aged 18 to 35 in good health. Some clones in this sample may be carry-over from other donors' samples.

This chain uses TRBV4-1 with TRBJ2-3, with D hard to call. Germline loops: CDR1 MGHRA, CDR2 YSYEKL. This CDR3 has 13 amino acids. V lost 2 bases, J lost 9 bases, and 12 bases lay in between. CDR3 loop: CASSQTRSGTQYF. CDR3 DNA: TGCGCCAGCAGCCAAACCCGGTCTGGGACGCAGTATTTT.

The chain joins TRBV2 to TRBJ2-1; D gene uncertain. The V end was cut by 4 bases, the J end by 0 bases, with 7 bases between. The CDR3 is made up of 14 amino acids. CDR1 is SNHLY and CDR2 is FYNNEI in the germline V gene. This CDR3 reads CASSGLGSYNEQFF. CDR3 bases: TGTGCCAGCAGTGGTCTTGGCTCCTACAATGAGCAGTTCTTC.

The CDR3 protein is CASSFMAGLVYTF. The CDR3 DNA sequence: TGTGCCAGCAGTTTTATGGCAGGGTTAGTCTACACCTTC. The chain has TRBV28 and TRBJ1-2; maybe TRBD1 (5 bases). Germline V gives CDR1 MDHEN, CDR2 SYDVKM. V was trimmed by 3 bases and J by 10 bases, leaving 15 bases between them. The CDR3 totals 13 residues.

V and J are TRBV10-3 and TRBJ1-5; the D is unclear. This CDR3 contains 15 residues. From germline, CDR1 is ENHRY and CDR2 SYGVKD. Trimming stripped 0 bases from V and 2 bases from J, with 8 bases between. The DNA for the CDR3 is TGTGCCATCAGTGAGTCCCAACTGGGCAATCAGCCCCAGCATTTT. This gives the protein CAISESQLGNQPQHF.

This chain connects TRBV4-1 to TRBJ2-7, with D hard to call. Germline values: CDR1 MGHRA, CDR2 YSYEKL. The CDR3 has 14 residues. V lost 4 bases to trimming and J lost 3 bases, with 13 bases between them. The CDR3 nucleotides read TGCGCCAGCAGCCGCTTGCTCTCGGGCTACGAGCAGTACTTC. Translation: CASSRLLSGYEQYF.

The table lists this clone with a count of one. This chain uses TRBV30 with TRBJ2-3; possible D gene TRBD2, 5 bases. CDR1 and CDR2 from the germline V gene are GTSNPN and SVGIG (reference sequence). The CDR3 runs 14 residues. V lost 3 bases and J 1 base, leaving 11 bases between the germline ends. The DNA for the CDR3 is TGTGCCTGGAGCAGCCTAGCCGGCACAGATACGCAGTATTTT. Protein product: CAWSSLAGTDTQYF.

The rearrangement links TRBV20-1 to TRBJ1-6; perhaps TRBD1 as D (5 bases). The germline V gene encodes CDR1 DFQATT and CDR2 SNEGSKA (reference sequence). Trimming pared 0 bases from V and 15 bases from J, leaving 9 bases between. The CDR3 sequence is 11 residues long. CDR3 residues: CSARDIRGLHF. For the CDR3, the DNA is TGCAGTGCTAGAGATATAAGGGGCCTCCACTTT.

The chain is built from TRBV4-3 and TRBJ2-1, with D unclear. Between the trimmed V and J ends, which lost 4 bases and 2 bases, there was a span of 9 bases. Germline V lookup: CDR1 LGHNA, CDR2 YSLEER. The CDR3 runs to 14 residues. CDR3: CASSLIPAYNEQFF. The CDR3 nucleotides read TGCGCCAGCAGCCTGATCCCGGCCTACAATGAGCAGTTCTTC.

The chain joins TRBV7-9 to TRBJ1-1; 8 nucleotides match TRBD1. The CDR3 has 19 residues. Germline V gene lookup returns CDR1 SEHNR and CDR2 FQNEAQ (reference sequence). The J segment lost 3 bases and the V segment lost 3 bases, leaving 18 bases of the junction unmatched. The CDR3 here is CASSFMKPKQGGYDTEAFF. The CDR3 DNA follows: TGTGCCAGCAGCTTTATGAAACCGAAACAGGGGGGGTACGACACTGAAGCTTTCTTT.

The V and J genes are TRBV7-9 and TRBJ2-5; the match to TRBD1 covers 8 bases. Germline CDR1 and CDR2: SEHNR and FQNEAQ (reference sequence). The junction had 9 bases not matched to a gene; V was cut back by 5 bases and J by 7 bases. This CDR3 contains 14 residues. The DNA for the CDR3 is TGTGCCAGCAGCCCGGGACAGGCGGCGGTGACCCAGTACTTC. Translated, it gives CASSPGQAAVTQYF.

The V call is TRBV19, the J call TRBJ2-1; 8 positions agree with TRBD2. The V segment lost 0 bases and the J segment 8 bases; nucleotides outside the gene matches: 15. Germline lookup yields CDR1 LNHDA and CDR2 SQIVND (reference sequence). The CDR3 has 18 amino acids. The CDR3 here is CASSIDHGVFGLAYEQFF. CDR3 coding DNA: TGTGCCAGTAGTATAGATCATGGGGTTTTTGGACTAGCTTATGAGCAGTTCTTC. The variable domain in full, completed from reference TRBV19 and TRBJ2-1, reads DGGITQSPKYLFRKEGQNVTLSCEQNLNHDAMYWYRQDPGQGLRLIYYSQIVNDFQKGDIAEGYSVSREKKESFPLTVTSAQKNPTAFYLCASSIDHGVFGLAYEQFFGPGTRLTVL.

CDR3 residues: CASSYSLGGTQYF. CDR3 in DNA: TGTGCCAGCAGTTACTCGCTAGGCGGGACCCAGTACTTC. This sequence joins TRBV6-5 and TRBJ2-5; D is ambiguous. Germline V gives CDR1 MNHEY, CDR2 SVGAGI. The CDR3 has 13 residues. The ends were cut back, 0 bases at V and 7 bases at J, with 9 bases in the middle.

The rearrangement uses TRBV5-1 and TRBJ1-1; D is unclear. CDR3 length equals 14 residues. Germline-derived CDR1 and CDR2 are SGHRS and YFSETQ. Trimming removed 1 base from V and 8 bases from J, with 15 bases in between. CDR3 in DNA: TGCGCCAGCAGCTTGCAGCCCGGGTCTCCCGAAGCTTTCTTT. This sequence encodes CASSLQPGSPEAFF.

The J gene is TRBJ2-2, the V gene TRBV28; 7 bases line up with TRBD2. CDR1 and CDR2 (germline): MDHEN, SYDVKM. This CDR3 contains 15 residues. The V segment lost 8 bases and the J segment 7 bases; nucleotides outside the gene matches: 13. For the CDR3, the DNA is TGTGCCAGCTTGCGGGGACTAAGGGGAGGCGGGGAGCTGTTTTTT. Translating it yields CASLRGLRGGGELFF.

The CDR3 spells CASSLGRGSYEQYF. CDR3 bases: TGTGCCAGCAGCCTAGGACGGGGATCCTACGAGCAGTACTTC. This chain connects TRBV9 to TRBJ2-7; weak D call: TRBD2 (5 bases). CDR3 length equals 14 residues. In germline, CDR1 is SGDLS, CDR2 YYNGEE. V lost 4 bases and J 1 base, leaving 12 bases between the germline ends. Filled out from reference TRBV9 and TRBJ2-7, the complete variable domain reads DSGVTQTPKHLITATGQRVTLRCSPRSGDLSVYWYQQSLDQGLQFLIQYYNGEERAKGNILERFSAQQFPDLHSELNLSSLELGDSALYFCASSLGRGSYEQYFGPGTRLTVT.

The V call is TRBV5-6, the J call TRBJ2-6, with D possibly being TRBD1 (6 bases). Germline CDR1 and CDR2: SGHDT and YYEEEE. V lost 1 base and J lost 4, with 9 bases in between. The CDR3 consists of 15 residues. The CDR3 sequence is CASSLSGQGANVLTF. Here the CDR3 DNA reads TGTGCCAGCAGCTTGTCTGGACAGGGGGCCAACGTCCTGACTTTC. The full variable domain, completed using reference TRBV5-6 and TRBJ2-6, is DAGVTQSPTHLIKTRGQQVTLRCSPKSGHDTVSWYQQALGQGPQFIFQYYEEEERQRGNFPDRFSGHQFPNYSSELNVNALLLGDSALYLCASSLSGQGANVLTFGAGSRLTVL.

The CDR3 spells CASSSGASGANVLTF. The CDR3 DNA sequence: TGCGCCAGCAGCTCGGGAGCATCTGGGGCCAACGTCCTGACTTTC. The rearrangement uses TRBV5-1 and TRBJ2-6, with D possibly matching TRBD2 (6 bases). This CDR3 is built from 15 residues. Germline V gene data show CDR1 as SGHRS and CDR2 as YFSETQ. V lost 3 bases and J lost 1, with 8 bases in between.

This clone was seen a single time. The rearrangement uses TRBV9 and TRBJ1-1, with D maybe TRBD1 (6 bases). CDR3 length: 15 residues. The ends were cut back, 0 bases at V and 1 base at J, with 10 bases in the middle. The germline V gene encodes CDR1 SGDLS and CDR2 YYNGEE. In DNA form, the CDR3 reads TGTGCCAGCAGCGTAGGGGGACACCAGAACACTGAAGCTTTCTTT. It codes for CASSVGGHQNTEAFF.

This rearrangement joins TRBV29-1 to TRBJ2-5, with D perhaps TRBD2 (6 bases). Trimming shortened V by 6 bases and J by 0 bases, and 17 bases separated the two germline ends. Germline assignment: CDR1 SQVTM and CDR2 ANQGSEA. The CDR3 consists of 15 residues. This CDR3 reads CSVIRGLANQETQYF. In DNA, the CDR3 is TGCAGCGTGATCCGGGGACTGGCAAACCAAGAGACCCAGTACTTC.

The gene calls are TRBV7-2 and TRBJ1-5; no clear D. Trimming removed 4 bases from V and 3 bases from J, with 7 bases in between. CDR3 size: 13 residues. Germline CDR1 and CDR2: SGHTA and FQGNSA. The CDR3 DNA reads as TGTGCCAGCAGCTACGGACTCAATCAGCCCCAGCATTTT. Translating gives CASSYGLNQPQHF.